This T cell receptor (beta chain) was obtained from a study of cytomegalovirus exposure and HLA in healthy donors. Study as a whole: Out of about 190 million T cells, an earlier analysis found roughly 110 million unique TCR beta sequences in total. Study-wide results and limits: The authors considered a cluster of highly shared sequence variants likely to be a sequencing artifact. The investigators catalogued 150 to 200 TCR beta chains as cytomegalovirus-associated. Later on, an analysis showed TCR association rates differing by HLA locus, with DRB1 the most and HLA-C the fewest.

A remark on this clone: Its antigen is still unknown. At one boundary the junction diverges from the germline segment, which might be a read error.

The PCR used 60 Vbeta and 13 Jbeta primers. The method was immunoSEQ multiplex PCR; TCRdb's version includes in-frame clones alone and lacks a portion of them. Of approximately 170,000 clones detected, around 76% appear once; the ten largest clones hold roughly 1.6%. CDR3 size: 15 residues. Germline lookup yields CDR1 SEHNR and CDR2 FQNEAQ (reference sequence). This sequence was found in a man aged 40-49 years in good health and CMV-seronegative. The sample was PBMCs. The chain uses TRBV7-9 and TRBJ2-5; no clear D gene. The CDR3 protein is CSSSFPLDGGETQYF. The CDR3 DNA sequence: TGTTCCAGCAGCTTCCCTCTAGACGGTGGGGAGACCCAGTACTTC.